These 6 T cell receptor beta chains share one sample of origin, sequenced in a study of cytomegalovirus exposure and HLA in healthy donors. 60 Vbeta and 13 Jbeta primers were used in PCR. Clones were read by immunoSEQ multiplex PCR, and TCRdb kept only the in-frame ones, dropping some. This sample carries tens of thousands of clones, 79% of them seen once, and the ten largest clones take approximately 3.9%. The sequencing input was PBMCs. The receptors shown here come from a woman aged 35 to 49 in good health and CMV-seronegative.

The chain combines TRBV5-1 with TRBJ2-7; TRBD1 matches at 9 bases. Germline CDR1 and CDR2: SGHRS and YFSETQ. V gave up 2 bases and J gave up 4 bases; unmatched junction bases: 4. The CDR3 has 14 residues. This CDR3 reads CASSLGTGRYEQYF. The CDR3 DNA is TGCGCCAGCAGCTTAGGGACAGGGCGGTACGAGCAGTACTTC.

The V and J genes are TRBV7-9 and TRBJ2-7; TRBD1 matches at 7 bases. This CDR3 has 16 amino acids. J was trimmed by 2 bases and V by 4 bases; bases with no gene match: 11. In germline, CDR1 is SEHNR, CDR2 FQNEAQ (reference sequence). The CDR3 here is CASSSQQGTTTYEQYF. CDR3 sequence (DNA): TGTGCCAGCAGCTCGCAACAGGGGACGACTACCTACGAGCAGTACTTC. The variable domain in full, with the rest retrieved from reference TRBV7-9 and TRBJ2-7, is DTGVSQNPRHKITKRGQNVTFRCDPISEHNRLYWYRQTLGQGPEFLTYFQNEAQLEKSRLLSDRFSAERPKGSFSTLEIQRTEQGDSAMYLCASSSQQGTTTYEQYFGPGTRLTVT.

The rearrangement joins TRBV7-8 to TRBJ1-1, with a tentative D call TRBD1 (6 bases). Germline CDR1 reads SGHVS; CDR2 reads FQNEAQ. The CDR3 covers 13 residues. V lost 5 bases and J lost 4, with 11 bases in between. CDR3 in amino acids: CASSVDRSTEAFF. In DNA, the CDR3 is TGTGCCAGCAGCGTCGACAGGAGCACTGAAGCTTTCTTT.

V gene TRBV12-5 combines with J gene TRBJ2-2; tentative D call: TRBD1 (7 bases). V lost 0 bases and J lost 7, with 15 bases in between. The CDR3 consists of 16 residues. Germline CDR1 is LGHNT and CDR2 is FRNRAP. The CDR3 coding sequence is TGTGCTAGTGGTTTGGTACTGAGGGGGGACAGCGGGGAGCTGTTTTTT. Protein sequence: CASGLVLRGDSGELFF.

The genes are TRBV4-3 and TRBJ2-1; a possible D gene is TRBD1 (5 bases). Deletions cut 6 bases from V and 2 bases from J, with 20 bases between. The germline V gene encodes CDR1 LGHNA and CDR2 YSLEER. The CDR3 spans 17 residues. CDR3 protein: CASRQAVVGSTYNEQFF. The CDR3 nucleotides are TGCGCCAGCAGACAGGCCGTCGTCGGCTCCACCTACAATGAGCAGTTCTTC.

CDR3 protein: CASSVKPRSNQPQHF. The DNA of the CDR3 is TGTGCCAGTAGTGTCAAGCCTCGTAGCAATCAGCCCCAGCATTTT. The genes are TRBV19 and TRBJ1-5; no definite D call. The CDR3 runs to 15 residues. V gave up 5 bases and J gave up 0 bases, with 11 bases separating them. CDR1 and CDR2 from the germline V gene are LNHDA and SQIVND (reference sequence).